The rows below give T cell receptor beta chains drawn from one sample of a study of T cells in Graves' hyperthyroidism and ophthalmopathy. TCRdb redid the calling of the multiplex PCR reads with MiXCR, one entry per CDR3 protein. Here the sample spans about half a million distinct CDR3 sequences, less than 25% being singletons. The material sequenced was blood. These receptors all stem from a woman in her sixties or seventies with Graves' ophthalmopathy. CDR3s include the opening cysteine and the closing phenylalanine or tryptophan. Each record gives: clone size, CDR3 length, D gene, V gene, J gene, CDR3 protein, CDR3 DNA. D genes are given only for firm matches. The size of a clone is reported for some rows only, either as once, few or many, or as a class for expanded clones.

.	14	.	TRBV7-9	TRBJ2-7	CASSLMFASEAQYF	TGTGCCAGCAGCTTAATGTTTGCTTCCGAAGCGCAGTACTTC
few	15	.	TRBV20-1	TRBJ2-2	CSAQRTVTAAGELFF	TGCAGTGCTCAAAGGACAGTGACGGCGGCCGGGGAGCTGTTTTTT
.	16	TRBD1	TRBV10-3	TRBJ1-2	CAISESTGNTNYGYTF	TGTGCCATCAGCGAATCGACAGGGAACACAAACTATGGCTACACCTTC
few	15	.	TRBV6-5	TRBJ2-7	CASSYLGGSSYEQYF	TGTGCCAGCAGTTACCTGGGAGGCAGCTCCTACGAGCAGTACTTC
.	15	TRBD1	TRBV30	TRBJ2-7	CAWSDFGQGANEQYF	TGTGCCTGGAGTGACTTCGGACAGGGGGCAAACGAGCAGTACTTC
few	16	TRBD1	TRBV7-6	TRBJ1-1	CASSLGQGALNTEAFF	TGTGCCAGCAGCCTCGGACAGGGGGCTTTGAACACTGAAGCTTTCTTT
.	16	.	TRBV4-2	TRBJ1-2	CASSQPGGRRDYGYTF	TGTGCCAGCAGCCAACCGGGAGGGAGGAGGGACTATGGCTACACCTTC
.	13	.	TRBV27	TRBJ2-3	CASSGVHPDTQYF	TGTGCCAGCAGTGGTGTACACCCAGATACGCAGTATTTT
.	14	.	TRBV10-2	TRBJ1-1	CASRLRQRNTEAFF	TGCGCCAGCAGGTTAAGACAGAGGAACACTGAAGCTTTCTTT
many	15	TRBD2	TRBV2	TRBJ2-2	CASRRGLANTGELFF	TGTGCCAGCAGGCGAGGACTAGCGAACACCGGGGAGCTGTTTTTT
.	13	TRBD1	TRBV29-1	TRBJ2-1	CSVEGTGSNEQFF	TGCAGCGTTGAGGGGACAGGCTCCAATGAGCAGTTCTTC
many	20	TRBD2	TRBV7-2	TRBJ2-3	CASSLGVWGRALDGTDTQYF	TGTGCCAGCAGCTTAGGAGTCTGGGGGAGGGCGCTCGATGGCACAGATACGCAGTATTTT
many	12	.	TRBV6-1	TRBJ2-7	CASSPDRYEQYF	TGTGCCAGCAGTCCGGACAGATACGAGCAGTACTTC
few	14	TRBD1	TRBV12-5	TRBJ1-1	CASGGDRGNTEAFF	TGTGCTAGTGGCGGGGACAGGGGGAACACTGAAGCTTTCTTT
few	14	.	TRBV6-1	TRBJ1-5	CASSEDDSNQPQHF	TGTGCCAGCAGTGAAGACGATAGCAATCAGCCCCAGCATTTT
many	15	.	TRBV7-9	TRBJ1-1	CASSLAGGPNTEAFF	TGTGCCAGCAGCTTAGCGGGGGGACCTAACACTGAAGCTTTCTTT
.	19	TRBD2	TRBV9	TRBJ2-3	CASSATGGLAGGPSDTQYF	TGTGCCAGCAGCGCTACAGGGGGACTAGCGGGAGGGCCGTCAGATACGCAGTATTTT
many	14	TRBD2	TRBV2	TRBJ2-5	CASSLAGAQETQYF	TGTGCCAGCTCACTAGCGGGAGCGCAAGAGACCCAGTACTTC
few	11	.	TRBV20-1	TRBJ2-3	CRREGGVTQYF	TGCAGGAGAGAGGGAGGAGTTACGCAGTATTTT
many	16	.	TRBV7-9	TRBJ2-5	CASSSLTWGSKETQYF	TGTGCCAGCAGCTCCCTCACATGGGGGAGTAAGGAGACCCAGTACTTC
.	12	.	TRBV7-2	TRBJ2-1	CASSLAQYEQFF	TGTGCCAGCAGCTTAGCCCAGTATGAGCAGTTCTTC
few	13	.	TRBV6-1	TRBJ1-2	CASKTSPNYGYTF	TGTGCCAGTAAAACCAGCCCTAACTATGGCTACACCTTC
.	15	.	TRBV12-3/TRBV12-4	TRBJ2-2	CASNPWGFEAGELFF	TGTGCCAGCAACCCATGGGGGTTTGAGGCCGGGGAGCTGTTTTTT
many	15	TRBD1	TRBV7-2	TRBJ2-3	CASSFGTGSTDTQYF	TGTGCCAGCAGCTTTGGGACAGGGTCTACAGATACGCAGTATTTT
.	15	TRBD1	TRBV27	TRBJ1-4	CASSLYWTGNEKLFF	TGTGCCAGCAGTTTATATTGGACAGGGAATGAAAAACTGTTTTTT
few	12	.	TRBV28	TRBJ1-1	CASSWGRAEAFF	TGTGCCAGCAGTTGGGGCAGGGCTGAAGCTTTCTTT
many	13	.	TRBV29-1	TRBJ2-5	CSVVVGEVKTQYF	TGCAGCGTTGTGGTCGGGGAAGTAAAGACCCAGTACTTC
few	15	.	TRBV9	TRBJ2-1	CASSVATGPYNEQFF	TGTGCCAGCAGCGTAGCAACGGGCCCCTACAATGAGCAGTTCTTC
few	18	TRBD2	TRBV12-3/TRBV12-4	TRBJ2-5	CASSLVGATSGGQETQYF	TGTGCCAGCAGTTTAGTCGGGGCGACTAGCGGGGGACAAGAGACCCAGTACTTC
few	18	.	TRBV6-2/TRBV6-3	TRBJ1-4	CASSKTSGTPTANEKLFF	TGTGCCAGCAGTAAAACCTCCGGGACACCGACGGCTAATGAAAAACTGTTTTTT
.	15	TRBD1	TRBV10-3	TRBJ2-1	CAISESGQASDEQFF	TGTGCCATCAGTGAGTCGGGACAGGCAAGCGATGAGCAGTTCTTC
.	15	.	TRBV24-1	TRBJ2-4	CATSERYGNENIQYF	TGTGCCACCAGTGAAAGGTATGGAAACGAAAACATTCAGTACTTC
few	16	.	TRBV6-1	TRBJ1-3	CASNDGTVAYGNTIYF	TGTGCCAGCAACGACGGGACGGTAGCCTATGGAAACACCATATATTTT
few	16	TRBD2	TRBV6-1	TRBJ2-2	CASRSGLAVGTGELFF	TGTGCCAGCAGATCCGGACTAGCGGTTGGGACCGGGGAGCTGTTTTTT
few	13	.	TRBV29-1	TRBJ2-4	CSVRPGGKNIQYF	TGCAGCGTGAGACCCGGGGGTAAAAACATTCAGTACTTC
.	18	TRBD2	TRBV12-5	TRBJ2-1	CASDLLSNGLAGGAEQFF	TGTGCTAGTGATTTGCTATCAAATGGACTAGCGGGAGGGGCGGAGCAGTTCTTC
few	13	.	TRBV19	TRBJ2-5	CASSPIGAETQYF	TGTGCCAGTAGTCCCATTGGAGCAGAGACCCAGTACTTC
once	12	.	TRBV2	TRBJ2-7	CASSEQGLGQYF	TGTGCCAGCAGTGAACAGGGTCTTGGGCAGTACTTC
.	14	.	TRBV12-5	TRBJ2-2	CASGLGQNTGELFF	TGTGCTAGTGGTTTGGGCCAGAACACCGGGGAGCTGTTTTTT
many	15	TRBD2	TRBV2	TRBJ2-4	CASSVWEGIENIQYF	TGTGCCAGCAGTGTGTGGGAGGGTATCGAAAACATTCAGTACTTC
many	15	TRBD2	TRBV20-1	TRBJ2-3	CSAQRLAGGPDTQYF	TGCAGTGCCCAGCGACTAGCGGGAGGACCAGATACGCAGTATTTT
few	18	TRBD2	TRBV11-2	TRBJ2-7	CASSLETLTSASSYEQYF	TGTGCCAGCAGCTTAGAAACCCTGACTAGCGCCAGCTCCTACGAGCAGTACTTC
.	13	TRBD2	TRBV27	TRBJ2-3	CASRVSGAGTQYF	TGTGCCAGCAGAGTTAGCGGGGCCGGTACGCAGTATTTT
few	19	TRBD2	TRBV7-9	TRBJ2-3	CASSALPGLAGGGTDTQYF	TGTGCCAGCAGCGCCCTCCCGGGGCTAGCGGGAGGTGGGACAGATACGCAGTATTTT
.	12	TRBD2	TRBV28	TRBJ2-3	CVSIGGADTQYF	TGTGTCAGCATCGGGGGGGCAGATACGCAGTATTTT
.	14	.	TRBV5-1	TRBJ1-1	CASSLVSQGTEAFF	TGCGCCAGCAGCTTGGTTTCGCAGGGCACTGAAGCTTTCTTT
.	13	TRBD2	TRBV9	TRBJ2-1	CASSVGGGDEQFF	TGTGCCAGCAGCGTAGGGGGGGGGGATGAGCAGTTCTTC
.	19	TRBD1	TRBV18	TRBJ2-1	CASSPWGQGVFGSYNEQFF	TGTGCCAGCTCACCCTGGGGACAGGGGGTGTTTGGCTCCTACAATGAGCAGTTCTTC
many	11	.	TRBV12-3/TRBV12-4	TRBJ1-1	CASSSVWEAFF	TGTGCCAGCAGTTCCGTATGGGAAGCTTTCTTT
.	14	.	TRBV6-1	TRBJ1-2	CASSERAGLYGYTF	TGTGCCAGCAGTGAACGGGCAGGTCTTTATGGCTACACCTTC